The T cell receptor beta chain described here comes from a study of CD8 T cells in ankylosing spondylitis. TCRdb redid the calling of the 5' RACE reads with MiXCR, one entry per CDR3 protein. The data hold roughly 60,000 distinct CDR3 sequences, with approximately 5.7% observed a single time. Germline values: CDR1 LNHNV, CDR2 YYDKDF (reference sequence). V was trimmed by 0 bases and J by 3 bases, leaving 18 bases between them. CDR3 length: 17 amino acids. This clonotype was found many times. The gene calls are TRBV15 and TRBJ2-7; D ambiguous. The material sequenced was synovial fluid, either unsorted or a sorted T cell fraction (not recorded which). This TCR was recovered from a male donor with ankylosing spondylitis. The CDR3 nucleotides are TGTGCCACCAGCAGAGAGTATGGCAGGCAGTCCCTCTACGAGCAGTACTTC. As protein: CATSREYGRQSLYEQYF.